This T cell receptor beta chain derives from a study of blood T cell repertoires in COVID-19 (dated by TCRdb to about 2020). About the full investigation: Collaborator samples came from the United States, Italy and Spain and covered acute and convalescent phases of COVID-19. The sample metadata nearly always contained a de-identified subject ID, COVID-19 status, age in years and sex. The samples were drawn from the first 160 participants of the ongoing ImmuneRACE study and from 1,200 or so subjects provided by 6 global collaborators. Deeply sampled blood TCRbeta repertoires from subjects exposed to, actively infected with, or recovered from COVID-19 were included in the dataset. The repertoires were released in a freely available public database intended as a resource for research on the immune response to SARS-CoV-2. HLA class I and class II types, where available, came from metadata supplied by the sample provider rather than from assay-based typing. The prospective study material was composed of cDNA or gDNA derived from T cells, B-cell-depleted T cells, or PBMCs.

Many counts were recorded for this clone. Which antigen it targets is not known. It has no much larger one-base neighbor in the sample; base qualities were not kept. Each collaborating institution followed its own protocols to collect whole blood in K2EDTA tubes. Collaborator samples were shipped for TCRbeta analysis as frozen whole blood, isolated PBMCs, or DNA extracted from either sample type. General findings and caveats noted by the study authors: How much clinical and demographic metadata was included differed by source and by participant, and the metadata was provided uncurated.

The germline V gene supplies CDR1 MNHEY and CDR2 SVGAGI. Germline trimming amounts to 6 bases on V and 2 bases on J, with 3 as the count of junction bases outside the gene matches. The CDR3 measures 14 amino acids from cysteine to phenylalanine. The DNA shown is the 42-base CDR3, in frame from base 1. The immunoSEQ Assay, a bias-controlled multiplex PCR, was used to amplify TCRbeta CDR3 regions from genomic DNA. The paper's data handling went like this. The number of nucleated cells in each sample was estimated from the amplification of reference gene primers within the assay. To quantify the absolute abundance of each unique TCRbeta CDR3 rearrangement, sequence reads were collapsed and filtered. For each sample, productive Simpson clonality was calculated as the square root of Simpson's diversity index over productive rearrangements. Not all clones reach the TCRdb copy of this immuneACCESS table, which keeps in-frame sequences only. Checked studies attribute under half of the gap to unresolved V genes and leave the rest unexplained. V and J calls and clone size follow that table, whereas D and trimming were derived from the DNA. The sample data list about 210,000 clones, and 80% of these were observed just once. The ten largest make up roughly 13% of the sample.

The rearrangement combines TRBV6-5 with TRBJ1-2; the central 10 bases match TRBD1. The sequence was obtained from a human donor in a cohort sampled during active COVID-19. The material sequenced was peripheral blood. CDR3 loop: CASRWDRGNYGYTF. The DNA reads TGTGCCAGCAGGTGGGACAGGGGAAACTATGGCTACACCTTC.